Below, 3 T cell receptor beta chains from the same sample are listed, as sequenced in a study of a mutant IDH1 vaccine in newly diagnosed glioma. The antigens of these receptors remain unknown. TCRdb keeps only in-frame clones here, not all; method: immunoSEQ multiplex PCR. The sample consists of over 55,000 clones, approximately 90% of them appearing once. Time point in this sample: week 5, during vaccination. Topical imiquimod was applied with each vaccine dose, which held 300 ug of mutant IDH1 20-mer peptide. The sample was PBMCs, taken from a glioma patient whose treatment included an IDH1 peptide vaccine. Receptor source: a woman aged 40 to 50 with glioma.

The chain couples TRBV5-1 to TRBJ2-1; D not resolved. Deletions cut 4 bases from V and 7 bases from J, with 9 bases between. CDR1 and CDR2 from the germline V gene are SGHRS and YFSETQ. The CDR3 is made up of 12 amino acids. The CDR3 sequence is CASSAGRNEQFF. For the CDR3, the DNA is TGCGCCAGCAGCGCCGGACGGAATGAGCAGTTCTTC.

The V call is TRBV4-1, the J call TRBJ2-6; the D gene is possibly TRBD2 (5 bases). Germline CDR1 MGHRA, CDR2 YSYEKL. This CDR3 is 16 amino acids long. Trimming pared 1 base from V and 0 bases from J, leaving 7 bases between. The CDR3 bases are TGCGCCAGCAGCCAAGGACGGGACTCTGGGGCCAACGTCCTGACTTTC. Residues: CASSQGRDSGANVLTF.

The J gene is TRBJ1-4, the V gene TRBV6-6; TRBD1 aligns across 7 bases. The CDR3 runs 15 residues. Looked up from germline, CDR1 is MNHNY and CDR2 is SVGAGI (reference sequence). The trim removed 6 bases at V and 0 bases at J, leaving 4 bases unmatched. The CDR3 nucleotides are TGTGCCAGCAGGGACACAGGGGCAACTAATGAAAAACTGTTTTTT. Its translation: CASRDTGATNEKLFF.